This T cell receptor (beta chain) was recovered during a study of T cell repertoires in cytomegalovirus infection. Study as a whole: Matching HLA type and CMV infection were both indicated by public TCR beta signatures. General study results and limits: Clonotypes of TCR beta that were HLA-C-restricted and CMV-specific dominated the ex vivo response. Individuals carrying CMV plus the relevant HLA were identified by cumulative frequency of public TCR beta families.

Using its own MiXCR run on the reads, TCRdb lists one record per CDR3 protein. The sample consists of about 180,000 distinct CDR3 sequences, about an eighth of them appearing once. The V gene's germline CDR1 is SGHTA and CDR2 FQGNSA. This CDR3 is built from 12 residues. Between the trimmed V and J ends, which lost 4 bases and 12 bases, there was a span of 15 bases. In this sample, this clonotype turned up many times. Its antigen remains unknown. The sequence derives from a human donor in good health (CMV status not recorded). Some clones in this sample may be carry-over from other donors' samples. Sequenced sample: PBMCs. The chain has TRBV7-2 and TRBJ2-5; maybe TRBD2 (6 bases). CDR3 amino acids: CASSSDAGTEYF. The DNA for the CDR3 is TGTGCCAGCAGCTCAGACGCCGGGACTGAGTACTTC.